The source of this T cell receptor beta chain is a study of shared clonotypes between healthy human individuals. Germline V gene lookup returns CDR1 MNHEY and CDR2 SMNVEV (reference sequence). The germline V and J ends were trimmed by 8 bases and 4 bases, with 18 bases remaining between them. This CDR3 region has 15 residues. 300 ng DNA, roughly 30,000 T cell genomes, went into unsorted PBMC replicate PCRs. The sequenced material, unsorted PBMC DNA, was run on ten immunoSEQ deep assay plates. Produced via immunoSEQ multiplex PCR; TCRdb's table is partial and in-frame only. The table lists about half a million clones, roughly 77% of them singletons.

This receptor was taken from a woman aged 40-49 years in good health. Some clones in this sample may be carry-over from other donors' samples. J is TRBJ2-4 and V is TRBV27; tentative D call: TRBD1 (5 bases). Sample: PBMCs. The CDR3 loop is CASPLIGQGKNIQYF. As DNA, the CDR3 is TGTGCCAGCCCCCTCATTGGGCAGGGAAAAAACATTCAGTACTTC.